The next 10 T cell receptor beta chains were all read from a single sample in a study of T cells in tumors after PD-1 blockade. The assay was immunoSEQ multiplex PCR, and TCRdb's table has in-frame clones only and misses some. Of 20,000 to 25,000 clones listed, around 78% are singletons. The sequencing used PBMCs, collected before anti-PD-1 treatment. Source of these receptors: a human donor with basal cell carcinoma.

This clone was counted a few times. The gene calls are TRBV7-3 and TRBJ2-5, with 12 bases fitting TRBD1. Germline V gene sequence: CDR1 SGHTA, CDR2 FQGTGA. The trim removed 2 bases at V and 6 bases at J, leaving 7 bases unmatched. The CDR3 is made up of 16 amino acids. CDR3 region: CASSLGGQGASQTQYF. CDR3 coding DNA: TGTGCCAGCAGCTTAGGGGGACAGGGGGCATCCCAGACCCAGTACTTC.

CDR3 nucleotide sequence: TGTGCCAGCAGCTTAGTTTCGCAGGGAGGTTTGGAGACCCAGTACTTC. Encoded protein: CASSLVSQGGLETQYF. The V and J genes are TRBV11-1 and TRBJ2-5; D is possibly TRBD2 (6 bases). Trimming cost V 1 base and J 5 bases, with 17 bases left between them. Per the germline V gene, CDR1 is SGHAT and CDR2 is FQDESV (reference sequence). The CDR3 contains 16 residues. The variable domain in full, completed from reference TRBV11-1 and TRBJ2-5, reads EAEVAQSPRYKITEKSQAVAFWCDPISGHATLYWYRQILGQGPELLVQFQDESVVDDSQLPKDRFSAERLKGVDSTLKIQPAELGDSAMYLCASSLVSQGGLETQYFGPGTRLLVL.

In this sample, this clone turned up a few times. This chain uses TRBV9 with TRBJ2-1, with 9 positions matching TRBD2. The germline CDR1 and CDR2 sequences are SGDLS and YYNGEE. The CDR3 extends over 16 amino acids. Trimming cost V 0 bases and J 8 bases; bases outside gene matches: 9. CDR3 residues: CASSVGGAGGVDEQFF. CDR3 coding DNA: TGTGCCAGCAGCGTAGGAGGGGCGGGAGGGGTCGATGAGCAGTTCTTC.

CDR3 in amino acids: CASSELGQENSYEQYF. CDR3 coding DNA: TGTGCCAGCAGTGAGTTGGGACAGGAAAACTCCTACGAGCAGTACTTC. The rearrangement uses TRBV2 and TRBJ2-7; 8 bases line up with TRBD1. V shed 3 bases and J 0 bases; nucleotides not matched to a gene: 7. The CDR3 runs 16 residues. From germline, CDR1 is SNHLY and CDR2 FYNNEI. Full variable domain (missing parts from reference TRBV2 and TRBJ2-7): EPEVTQTPSHQVTQMGQEVILRCVPISNHLYFYWYRQILGQKVEFLVSFYNNEISEKSEIFDDQFSVERPDGSNFTLKIRSTKLEDSAMYFCASSELGQENSYEQYFGPGTRLTVT.

The gene calls are TRBV30 and TRBJ2-7; D possibly uses TRBD1 or TRBD2 (5 bases each). The length of the CDR3 is 13 residues. Germline lookup yields CDR1 GTSNPN and CDR2 SVGIG (reference sequence). Trimming took off 1 base at V and 2 bases at J, with 9 bases between the two ends. CDR3 protein: CAWSAGGTYEQYF. The CDR3 coding sequence is TGTGCCTGGAGTGCTGGGGGAACCTACGAGCAGTACTTC.

This chain connects TRBV5-5 to TRBJ2-5; D call uncertain. V gave up 4 bases and J gave up 2 bases, with 12 bases separating them. In germline, CDR1 is SGHKS, CDR2 YYEKEE (reference sequence). The CDR3 has 14 residues. The CDR3 here is CASSLPGSQETQYF. In DNA, the CDR3 is TGTGCCAGCAGCCTTCCGGGTTCTCAAGAGACCCAGTACTTC.

The rearrangement uses TRBV7-9 and TRBJ2-5, with D hard to call. V lost 0 bases to trimming and J lost 4 bases, with 9 bases between them. Germline loops: CDR1 SEHNR, CDR2 FQNEAQ (reference sequence). The CDR3 consists of 14 residues. The CDR3: CASSLALGSETQYF. CDR3 coding DNA: TGTGCCAGCAGCTTAGCGTTGGGGTCAGAGACCCAGTACTTC.

The chain carries TRBV7-9 and TRBJ1-1; the D is unclear. Trimming took 3 bases from V and 3 from J, leaving 14 bases between them. This CDR3 region has 15 residues. Germline loops: CDR1 SEHNR, CDR2 FQNEAQ (reference sequence). The CDR3 spells CASSFSPTLDTEAFF. Here the CDR3 DNA reads TGTGCCAGCAGCTTTTCTCCTACATTGGACACTGAAGCTTTCTTT. The full variable domain, with the rest looked up from reference TRBV7-9 and TRBJ1-1, is DTGVSQNPRHKITKRGQNVTFRCDPISEHNRLYWYRQTLGQGPEFLTYFQNEAQLEKSRLLSDRFSAERPKGSFSTLEIQRTEQGDSAMYLCASSFSPTLDTEAFFGQGTRLTVV.

The rearrangement uses TRBV2 and TRBJ2-5, with a possible D match to TRBD2 (5 bases). Germline V gene lookup returns CDR1 SNHLY and CDR2 FYNNEI. This CDR3 has 13 amino acids. With 5 bases removed from V and 5 bases from J, the gap between germline ends came to 12 bases. CDR3 sequence reads: CASSRLGSETQYF. In DNA form, the CDR3 reads TGTGCCAGCAGTCGGTTGGGGAGTGAGACCCAGTACTTC.

The rearrangement joins TRBV19 to TRBJ2-5; 7 bases are shared with TRBD2. Trimming cost V 6 bases and J 5 bases; bases outside gene matches: 9. This CDR3 contains 14 residues. Germline loops: CDR1 LNHDA, CDR2 SQIVND (reference sequence). CDR3 in amino acids: CASRLTGGVETQYF. The CDR3 DNA is TGTGCCAGTAGGTTAACGGGAGGCGTCGAGACCCAGTACTTC.